These 29 T cell receptor beta chains originate from one sample sequenced in a study of blood T cell repertoires in COVID-19. The repertoire was sequenced with immunoSEQ multiplex PCR; TCRdb's copy has only in-frame clones and lacks some. This sample has roughly 280,000 clones, with 83% found just once. Sample: peripheral blood. The origin of the receptors is a man in his fifties or sixties who had recovered from COVID-19.

The rearrangement uses TRBV5-1 and TRBJ2-7; D perhaps matches TRBD2 (5 bases). Germline-derived CDR1 and CDR2 are SGHRS and YFSETQ. This CDR3 comprises 17 residues. V lost 5 bases to trimming and J lost 3 bases, with 24 bases between them. The CDR3 bases are TGCGCCAGCAGTCAAGGCCTACGACCCGGGAATATCTACGAGCAGTACTTC. This gives the protein CASSQGLRPGNIYEQYF.

This clone has only one observation. V usage is TRBV9 and J usage is TRBJ1-2; D is undetermined. V was clipped by 0 bases and J by 3 bases, with 9 bases between them. Germline CDR1 and CDR2: SGDLS and YYNGEE. This CDR3 has 14 residues. The CDR3 spells CASSVGPEDYGYTF. The CDR3, as DNA: TGTGCCAGCAGCGTAGGCCCCGAGGACTATGGCTACACCTTC. The variable domain in full, completed from reference TRBV9 and TRBJ1-2, reads DSGVTQTPKHLITATGQRVTLRCSPRSGDLSVYWYQQSLDQGLQFLIQYYNGEERAKGNILERFSAQQFPDLHSELNLSSLELGDSALYFCASSVGPEDYGYTFGSGTRLTVV.

V usage is TRBV9 and J usage is TRBJ2-1; 9 nucleotides match TRBD2. The length of the CDR3 is 15 residues. Losses at the gene ends were 3 bases for V and 2 bases for J; bases not matched to a gene: 3. Germline CDR1 is SGDLS and CDR2 is YYNGEE. In nucleotides, the CDR3 is TGTGCCAGCAGCGCTTTAGCGGGGGCCTACAATGAGCAGTTCTTC. This codes for CASSALAGAYNEQFF.

The chain couples TRBV24-1 to TRBJ2-1, with 7 positions matching TRBD2. Trimming removed 6 bases from V and 3 bases from J; junction bases left unmatched: 4. Germline V lookup: CDR1 KGHDR, CDR2 SFDVKD. The CDR3 has 14 residues. The CDR3 protein is CATSRGGNYNEQFF. The DNA for the CDR3 is TGTGCCACCAGTCGCGGGGGAAACTACAATGAGCAGTTCTTC.

V is TRBV5-6 and J is TRBJ1-2; 8 nucleotides align to TRBD1. Losses at the gene ends were 1 base for V and 4 bases for J; bases not matched to a gene: 3. The CDR3 covers 14 residues. CDR1 and CDR2 (germline): SGHDT, YYEEEE. CDR3 in amino acids: CASSLSGTGYGYTF. As DNA, the CDR3 is TGTGCCAGCAGCTTGTCCGGGACAGGCTATGGCTACACCTTC.

The chain has TRBV7-9 and TRBJ1-4; 7 nucleotides line up with TRBD1. V lost 3 bases to trimming and J lost 8 bases; unmatched junction nucleotides: 6. Germline CDR1 reads SEHNR; CDR2 reads FQNEAQ (reference sequence). The CDR3 extends over 14 amino acids. The CDR3 nucleotides are TGTGCCAGCAGCTTTGGGACAGACTTAGAAAAACTGTTTTTT. Translation: CASSFGTDLEKLFF.

The chain recombines TRBV9 with TRBJ2-2, with 7 bases that match TRBD1. The trim removed 4 bases at V and 4 bases at J, leaving 7 bases unmatched. Germline V gives CDR1 SGDLS, CDR2 YYNGEE. The CDR3 consists of 15 residues. CDR3 DNA sequence: TGTGCCAGCAGCAGCAGACAGGGCAGCACCGGGGAGCTGTTTTTT. This translates into CASSSRQGSTGELFF.

The chain has TRBV6-5 and TRBJ2-3, with 12 bases fitting TRBD2. CDR1 is MNHEY, CDR2 SVGAGI, per germline. The CDR3 contains 15 residues. J was trimmed by 4 bases and V by 8 bases; bases with no gene match: 7. The CDR3 region is CASWRTSGKPDTQYF. The CDR3 nucleotides read TGTGCCAGCTGGAGGACTAGCGGGAAGCCAGATACGCAGTATTTT.

The chain couples TRBV19 to TRBJ1-5, with 8 bases that match TRBD1. This CDR3 contains 15 residues. Germline V gene sequence: CDR1 LNHDA, CDR2 SQIVND (reference sequence). Trimming at V came to 3 bases and at J to 1 base, leaving 2 bases not matched to a gene. CDR3 sequence (DNA): TGTGCCAGTAGTATCAACAGGGGGAGCAATCAGCCCCAGCATTTT. Translating gives CASSINRGSNQPQHF.

The V gene is TRBV6-5, the J gene TRBJ1-2; maybe TRBD1 (6 bases). CDR1 MNHEY and CDR2 SVGAGI come from the germline V gene. V lost 4 bases to trimming and J lost 7 bases, with 19 bases between them. The CDR3 has 15 residues. CDR3 protein: CASSSAPAGASGYTF. In nucleotides, the CDR3 is TGTGCCAGCAGTTCTGCCCCCGCGGGGGCTAGTGGCTACACCTTC.

The CDR3 nucleotides read TGTGCCTGGAGAGGAGGCCGGGGTTCACCCCTCCACTTT. Protein sequence: CAWRGGRGSPLHF. This rearrangement joins TRBV30 to TRBJ1-6; D gene uncertain. Germline CDR1 GTSNPN, CDR2 SVGIG (reference sequence). V gave up 3 bases and J gave up 9 bases, with 12 bases separating them. This CDR3 has 13 amino acids. The full variable domain, with the rest looked up from reference TRBV30 and TRBJ1-6, is SQTIHQWPATLVQPVGSPLSLECTVEGTSNPNLYWYRQAAGRGLQLLFYSVGIGQISSEVPQNLSASRPQDRQFILSSKKLLLSDSGFYLCAWRGGRGSPLHFGNGTRLTVT.

This clone was observed a single time. The CDR3 loop is CASSFQTGAMINEQFF. CDR3 nucleotide sequence: TGTGCCAGCAGTTTCCAGACAGGGGCTATGATCAATGAGCAGTTCTTC. The chain is built from TRBV27 and TRBJ2-1; 8 bases align to TRBD1. This CDR3 has 16 amino acids. V was clipped by 3 bases and J by 6 bases; unmatched bases: 10. Germline V gene lookup returns CDR1 MNHEY and CDR2 SMNVEV (reference sequence).

This clone was seen more than once but under ten times. The CDR3 DNA follows: TGTGCCAGTAGTATAGAGTTGGGACAGGGGGTGGGCAATCAGCCCCAGCATTTT. It specifies CASSIELGQGVGNQPQHF. This chain connects TRBV19 to TRBJ1-5; 11 positions agree with TRBD1. This CDR3 region has 18 residues. With 0 bases clipped from V and 2 bases from J, the junction kept 6 bases outside the gene matches. In germline, CDR1 is LNHDA, CDR2 SQIVND (reference sequence).

V and J are TRBV16 and TRBJ1-2; D uncertain. Germline V gene lookup returns CDR1 KGHSY and CDR2 FQNENV. The CDR3 contains 15 residues. V shed 1 base and J shed 0 bases, with 9 bases lying between them. The CDR3 sequence: CASSQFRSANYGYTF. The CDR3 coding sequence is TGTGCCAGCAGCCAATTCCGCAGCGCTAACTATGGCTACACCTTC.

About this clone itself: Different DNA sequences within this sample yield the same CDR3. For the CDR3, the DNA is TGTGCCAGCTCACCCGGGTTAGCGGGAGAAGAGACCCAGTACTTC. Its protein product is CASSPGLAGEETQYF. The chain carries TRBV18 and TRBJ2-5, with TRBD2 matching 9 bases. The V and J ends lost 3 bases and 3 bases, in that order; junction bases with no gene match: 5. From germline, CDR1 is KGHSH and CDR2 LQKENI. This CDR3 contains 15 residues.

The chain uses TRBV2 and TRBJ1-2, with D possibly TRBD1 on 5 matching bases. Trimming shortened V by 6 bases and J by 0 bases, and 14 bases separated the two germline ends. In germline, CDR1 is SNHLY, CDR2 FYNNEI. The CDR3 runs 15 residues. The CDR3 sequence: CASRRQGLSNYGYTF. DNA for the CDR3: TGTGCCAGCAGGAGGCAGGGACTATCTAACTATGGCTACACCTTC.

Only a few counts were recorded for this clone. The chain has TRBV5-1 and TRBJ2-3; 12 bases match TRBD1. With V trimmed by 4 bases and J by 0 bases, 18 bases remained unmatched. From germline, CDR1 is SGHRS and CDR2 YFSETQ. The CDR3 sequence is 21 residues long. CDR3 DNA sequence: TGCGCCAGCAGCCGGAAAGCCGGGACAGGGGGCGTTGCGGGAAGCACAGATACGCAGTATTTT. It specifies CASSRKAGTGGVAGSTDTQYF.

The chain has TRBV6-5 and TRBJ2-3, with 9 bases lining up with TRBD2. Germline trimming cut 7 bases from V and 6 bases from J; bases unmatched to any gene: 8. Germline V gene sequence: CDR1 MNHEY, CDR2 SVGAGI. This CDR3 contains 14 residues. The CDR3 loop reads CASTPGLARDTQYF. Written as DNA, the CDR3 is TGTGCCAGCACACCGGGACTAGCCAGGGATACGCAGTATTTT.

CDR3 sequence: CASIRGYEQYF. CDR3 bases: TGTGCCAGCATCAGGGGCTACGAGCAGTACTTC. V and J are TRBV6-5 and TRBJ2-7; possibly TRBD1 for D (6 bases). V was shortened by 7 bases and J by 3 bases, with 7 bases between the two germline ends. The germline gives CDR1 MNHEY, CDR2 SVGAGI. CDR3 length: 11 amino acids.

This clone was recorded a few times. V gene TRBV7-8 combines with J gene TRBJ2-1, with 9 nucleotides matching TRBD2. CDR1 and CDR2 from the germline V gene are SGHVS and FQNEAQ. The V segment lost 5 bases and the J segment 4 bases; nucleotides outside the gene matches: 3. The CDR3 runs to 14 residues. CDR3 in DNA: TGTGCCAGCAGCCGGACTAGCGTATACAATGAGCAGTTCTTC. As protein: CASSRTSVYNEQFF.

CDR3: CASSQAGVNSPLHF. The CDR3, as DNA: TGCGCCAGCAGCCAAGCAGGGGTTAATTCACCCCTCCACTTT. The chain carries TRBV4-1 and TRBJ1-6; D perhaps matches TRBD1 (6 bases). The CDR3 sequence is 14 residues long. Germline loops: CDR1 MGHRA, CDR2 YSYEKL. V lost 1 base and J 6 bases, leaving 7 bases between the germline ends.

This clone came up a few times. The chain employs TRBV7-5 and TRBJ2-3; the table names TRBD2, a call not compared with the DNA. TRBV7-5 is a documented pseudogene. There are 15 residues in the CDR3. The CDR3 coding sequence is TGTGTCAGAAGGGCCCGAGCGGGATGGGCAGATACGCAGTATTTT. This translates into CVRRARAGWADTQYF.

The chain combines TRBV5-3 with TRBJ1-6; 8 bases are a match to TRBD1. TRBV5-3 is designated an ORF whose function remains uncertain. Losses at the gene ends were 0 bases for V and 8 bases for J; bases not matched to a gene: 7. The CDR3 contains 16 residues. In DNA form, the CDR3 reads TGTGCCAGAAGCTTGGCAGGGGGCCGCCTGGATTCACCCCTCCACTTT. This sequence encodes CARSLAGGRLDSPLHF.

The V and J genes are TRBV7-2 and TRBJ2-7; maybe TRBD1 (6 bases). Trimming pared 2 bases from V and 1 base from J, leaving 18 bases between. CDR3 size: 17 residues. Germline CDR1 SGHTA, CDR2 FQGNSA. CDR3 DNA sequence: TGTGCCAGCAGCTTAAGGGGTGCACAGGGTTCTTCCTACGAGCAGTACTTC. Protein product: CASSLRGAQGSSYEQYF.

J is TRBJ1-1 and V is TRBV7-2; 7 bases map to TRBD1. The length of the CDR3 is 15 residues. V gave up 6 bases and J gave up 0 bases; unmatched junction bases: 7. In germline, CDR1 is SGHTA, CDR2 FQGNSA. The CDR3 sequence is CASSLQGSMNTEAFF. CDR3 in DNA: TGTGCCAGCAGTCTACAGGGGTCGATGAACACTGAAGCTTTCTTT.

The chain carries TRBV9 and TRBJ2-7; D is possibly TRBD1 (6 bases). This CDR3 has 13 residues. Germline lookup yields CDR1 SGDLS and CDR2 YYNGEE. Trimming shortened V by 1 base and J by 7 bases, and 12 bases separated the two germline ends. CDR3 DNA sequence: TGTGCCAGCAGCGTAACGGGACATGGGGAGCAGTACTTC. It specifies CASSVTGHGEQYF.

The rearrangement uses TRBV29-1 and TRBJ2-1; the D gene is possibly TRBD2 (6 bases). V lost 7 bases, J lost 1 base, and 8 bases lay in between. This CDR3 is 12 amino acids long. Germline V gene data show CDR1 as SQVTM and CDR2 as ANQGSEA. The CDR3 DNA reads as TGCAGCGCCCGGGAGTCCTACAATGAGCAGTTCTTC. Its protein product is CSARESYNEQFF.

J is TRBJ2-7 and V is TRBV10-3, with D possibly TRBD2 on 5 matching bases. Germline CDR1 is ENHRY and CDR2 is SYGVKD. V lost 6 bases and J lost 5, with 14 bases in between. The CDR3 loop spans 13 amino acids. CDR3 sequence: CAISDRSGNEQYF. CDR3 nucleotide sequence: TGTGCCATCAGCGATCGGTCCGGGAACGAGCAGTACTTC.

The chain's CDR3 is CASSGQGAPNYGYTF. The CDR3 DNA follows: TGTGCCAGCAGCGGACAGGGGGCCCCTAACTATGGCTACACCTTC. The chain employs TRBV6-5 and TRBJ1-2; TRBD1 matches at 11 bases. CDR1 and CDR2 (germline): MNHEY, SVGAGI. The CDR3 spans 15 residues. V gave up 6 bases and J gave up 0 bases; unmatched junction bases: 3.